This T cell receptor beta chain appears in the sequencing data of a study of post-analysis software for immune sequencing data. Study-level results: In patients, roughly 5 TRBV segments were more frequent than in controls, with TRBV5-6, TRBV5-1 and TRBV20-1 among them. Controls' normalized Chao1 diversity significantly exceeded that of multiple sclerosis patients.

TCR beta cDNA libraries included unique molecular identifiers. TCRdb fed the PCR reads into MiXCR, producing one record per CDR3 protein. This sample carries about 820,000 distinct CDR3 sequences, around 53% of them seen once, and the ten largest clones take approximately 4.5%. Looked up from germline, CDR1 is LNHNV and CDR2 is YYDKDF (reference sequence). J lost 6 bases, V lost 3 bases, and 1 base had no gene match. The CDR3 totals 14 residues. This clonotype showed up just a few times. The antigen remains unidentified. The chain has TRBV15 and TRBJ2-2, with 10 bases that match TRBD1. What was sequenced was blood. The receptor was derived from a girl between 10 and 17 years old with multiple sclerosis. CDR3: CATSRDRGAGELFF. CDR3 sequence (DNA): TGTGCCACCAGCAGGGACAGGGGGGCCGGGGAGCTGTTTTTT.